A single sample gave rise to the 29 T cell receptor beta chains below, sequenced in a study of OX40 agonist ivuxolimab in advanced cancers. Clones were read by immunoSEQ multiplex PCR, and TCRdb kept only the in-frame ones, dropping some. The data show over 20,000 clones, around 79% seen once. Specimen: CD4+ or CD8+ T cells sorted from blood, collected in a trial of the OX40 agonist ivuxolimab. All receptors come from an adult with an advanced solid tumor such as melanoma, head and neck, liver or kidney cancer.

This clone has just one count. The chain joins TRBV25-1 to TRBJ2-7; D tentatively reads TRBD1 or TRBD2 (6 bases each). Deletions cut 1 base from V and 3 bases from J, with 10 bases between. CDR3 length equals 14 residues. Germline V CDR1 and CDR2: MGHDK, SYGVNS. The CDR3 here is CASSEWGAYYEQYF. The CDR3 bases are TGTGCCAGCAGTGAATGGGGGGCGTACTACGAGCAGTACTTC.

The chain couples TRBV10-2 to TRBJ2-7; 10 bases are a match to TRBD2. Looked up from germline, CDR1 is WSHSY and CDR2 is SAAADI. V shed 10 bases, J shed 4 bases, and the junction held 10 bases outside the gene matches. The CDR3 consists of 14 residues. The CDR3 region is CATQPSGSLYEQYF. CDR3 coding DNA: TGCGCCACCCAGCCTAGCGGGAGCTTATACGAGCAGTACTTC.

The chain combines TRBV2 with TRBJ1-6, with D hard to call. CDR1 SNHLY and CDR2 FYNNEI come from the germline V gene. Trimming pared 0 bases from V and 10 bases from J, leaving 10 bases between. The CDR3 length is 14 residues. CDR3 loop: CASSEAGGRSPLHF. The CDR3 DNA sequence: TGTGCCAGCAGTGAAGCGGGTGGCAGATCACCCCTCCACTTT. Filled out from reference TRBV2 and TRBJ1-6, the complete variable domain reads EPEVTQTPSHQVTQMGQEVILRCVPISNHLYFYWYRQILGQKVEFLVSFYNNEISEKSEIFDDQFSVERPDGSNFTLKIRSTKLEDSAMYFCASSEAGGRSPLHFGNGTRLTVT.

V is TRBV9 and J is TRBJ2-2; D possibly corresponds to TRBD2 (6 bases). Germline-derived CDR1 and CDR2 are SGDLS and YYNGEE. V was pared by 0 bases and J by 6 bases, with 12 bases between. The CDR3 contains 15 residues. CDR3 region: CASSVEAGFAGELFF. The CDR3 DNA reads TGTGCCAGCAGCGTAGAAGCGGGTTTCGCCGGGGAGCTGTTTTTT.

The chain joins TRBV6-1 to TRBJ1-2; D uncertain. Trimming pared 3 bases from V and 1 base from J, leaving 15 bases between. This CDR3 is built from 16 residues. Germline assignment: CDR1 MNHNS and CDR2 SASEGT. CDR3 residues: CASSDSPDALNYGYTF. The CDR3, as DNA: TGTGCCAGCAGTGATTCGCCGGACGCACTTAACTATGGCTACACCTTC.

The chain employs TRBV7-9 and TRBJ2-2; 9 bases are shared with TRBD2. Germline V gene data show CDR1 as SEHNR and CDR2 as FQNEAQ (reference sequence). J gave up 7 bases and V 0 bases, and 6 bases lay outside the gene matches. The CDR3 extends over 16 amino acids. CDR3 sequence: CASSLAASGTGGELFF. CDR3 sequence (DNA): TGTGCCAGCAGCTTAGCGGCTAGCGGGACGGGCGGGGAGCTGTTTTTT.

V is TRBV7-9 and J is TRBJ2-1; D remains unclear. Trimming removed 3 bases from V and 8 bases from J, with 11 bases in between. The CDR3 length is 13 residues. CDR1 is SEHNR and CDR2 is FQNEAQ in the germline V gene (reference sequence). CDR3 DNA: TGTGCCAGCAGCTTTGTGTGGAGTGATGAGCAGTTCTTC. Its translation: CASSFVWSDEQFF. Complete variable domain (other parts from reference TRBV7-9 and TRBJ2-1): DTGVSQNPRHKITKRGQNVTFRCDPISEHNRLYWYRQTLGQGPEFLTYFQNEAQLEKSRLLSDRFSAERPKGSFSTLEIQRTEQGDSAMYLCASSFVWSDEQFFGPGTRLTVL.

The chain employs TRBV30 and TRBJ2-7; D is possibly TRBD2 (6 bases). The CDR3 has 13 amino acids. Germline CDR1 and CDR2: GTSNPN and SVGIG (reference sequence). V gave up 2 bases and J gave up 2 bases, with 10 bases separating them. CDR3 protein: CAWSIGSPYEQYF. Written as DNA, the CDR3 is TGTGCCTGGAGTATCGGGAGTCCCTACGAGCAGTACTTC.

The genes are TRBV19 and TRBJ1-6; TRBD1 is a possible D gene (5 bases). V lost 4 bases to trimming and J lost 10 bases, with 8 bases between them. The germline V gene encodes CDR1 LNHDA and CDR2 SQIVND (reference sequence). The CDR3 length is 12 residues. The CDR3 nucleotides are TGTGCCAGTAGTACGGGGGGATCACCCCTCCACTTT. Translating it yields CASSTGGSPLHF.

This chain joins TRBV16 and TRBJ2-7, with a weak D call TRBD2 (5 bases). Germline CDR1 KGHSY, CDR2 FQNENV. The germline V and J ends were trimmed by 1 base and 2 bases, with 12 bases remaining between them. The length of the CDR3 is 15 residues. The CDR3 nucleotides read TGTGCCAGCAGCCAATACGGACTGGGTACCTACGAGCAGTACTTC. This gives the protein CASSQYGLGTYEQYF.

The CDR3 loop reads CASSFGTPLANYGYTF. The CDR3 DNA is TGCGCCAGCAGCTTCGGGACGCCGCTAGCTAACTATGGCTACACCTTC. The V and J genes are TRBV5-1 and TRBJ1-2; D perhaps matches TRBD1 (5 bases). Germline V CDR1 and CDR2: SGHRS, YFSETQ. The CDR3 totals 16 residues. V lost 2 bases, J lost 0 bases, and 14 bases lay in between.

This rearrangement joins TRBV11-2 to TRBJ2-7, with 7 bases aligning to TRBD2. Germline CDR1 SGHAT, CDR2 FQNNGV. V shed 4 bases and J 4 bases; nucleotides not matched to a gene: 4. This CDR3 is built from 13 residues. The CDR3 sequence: CASSYGGGYEQYF. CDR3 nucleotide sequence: TGTGCCAGCAGCTACGGGGGAGGGTACGAGCAGTACTTC.

This CDR3 is CAWSVGPTNGYTF. CDR3 DNA: TGTGCCTGGAGTGTAGGCCCGACCAATGGCTACACCTTC. The V gene is TRBV30, the J gene TRBJ1-2, with no clear D. Trimming removed 0 bases from V and 6 bases from J, with 11 bases in between. The CDR3 extends over 13 amino acids. Germline CDR1 is GTSNPN and CDR2 is SVGIG (reference sequence).

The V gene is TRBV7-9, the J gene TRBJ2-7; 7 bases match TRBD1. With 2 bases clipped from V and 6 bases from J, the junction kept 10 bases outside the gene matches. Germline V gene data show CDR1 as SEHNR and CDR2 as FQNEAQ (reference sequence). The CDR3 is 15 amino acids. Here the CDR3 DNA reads TGTGCCAGCAGCTTATTGGACAGGCTGGCTTCCGAGCAGTACTTC. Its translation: CASSLLDRLASEQYF.

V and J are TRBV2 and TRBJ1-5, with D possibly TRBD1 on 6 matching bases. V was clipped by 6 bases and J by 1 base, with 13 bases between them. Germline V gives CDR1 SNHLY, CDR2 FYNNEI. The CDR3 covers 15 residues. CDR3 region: CASRRQAASNQPQHF. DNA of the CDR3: TGTGCCAGCAGAAGACAGGCGGCCAGCAATCAGCCCCAGCATTTT. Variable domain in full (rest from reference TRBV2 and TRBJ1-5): EPEVTQTPSHQVTQMGQEVILRCVPISNHLYFYWYRQILGQKVEFLVSFYNNEISEKSEIFDDQFSVERPDGSNFTLKIRSTKLEDSAMYFCASRRQAASNQPQHFGDGTRLSIL.

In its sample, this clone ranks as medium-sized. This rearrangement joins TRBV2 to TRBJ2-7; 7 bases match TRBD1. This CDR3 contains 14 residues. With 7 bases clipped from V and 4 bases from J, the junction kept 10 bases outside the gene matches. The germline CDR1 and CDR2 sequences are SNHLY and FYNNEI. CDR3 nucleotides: TGTGCCAGCAACGGGGCAGGGGGTACGTACGAGCAGTACTTC. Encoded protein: CASNGAGGTYEQYF.

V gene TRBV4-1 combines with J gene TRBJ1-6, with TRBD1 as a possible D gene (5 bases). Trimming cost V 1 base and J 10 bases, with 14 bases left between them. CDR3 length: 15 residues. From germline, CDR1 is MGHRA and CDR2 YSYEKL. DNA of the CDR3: TGCGCCAGCAGCCAAGGACAGTCCATAGAATCACCCCTCCACTTT. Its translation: CASSQGQSIESPLHF.

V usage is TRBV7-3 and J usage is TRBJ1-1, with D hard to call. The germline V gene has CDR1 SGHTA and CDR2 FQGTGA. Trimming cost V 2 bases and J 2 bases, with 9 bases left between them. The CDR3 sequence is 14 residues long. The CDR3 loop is CASSLAPTNTEAFF. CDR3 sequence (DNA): TGTGCCAGCAGCTTAGCGCCCACAAACACTGAAGCTTTCTTT.

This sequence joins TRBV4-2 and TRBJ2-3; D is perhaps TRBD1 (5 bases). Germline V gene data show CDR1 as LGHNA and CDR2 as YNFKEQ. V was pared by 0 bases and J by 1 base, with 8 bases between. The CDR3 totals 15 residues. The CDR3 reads CASSQEGDGTDTQYF. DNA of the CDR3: TGTGCCAGCAGCCAAGAAGGGGATGGCACAGATACGCAGTATTTT.

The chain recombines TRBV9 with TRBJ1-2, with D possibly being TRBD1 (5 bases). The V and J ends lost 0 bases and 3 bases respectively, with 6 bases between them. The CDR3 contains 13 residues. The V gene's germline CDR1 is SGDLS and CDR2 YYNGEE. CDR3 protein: CASSVGGDYGYTF. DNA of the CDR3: TGTGCCAGCAGCGTAGGGGGGGACTATGGCTACACCTTC.

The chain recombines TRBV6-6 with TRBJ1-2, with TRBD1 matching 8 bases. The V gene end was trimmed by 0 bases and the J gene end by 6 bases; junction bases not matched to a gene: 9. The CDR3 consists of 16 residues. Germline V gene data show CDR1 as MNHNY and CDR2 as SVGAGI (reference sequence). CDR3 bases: TGTGCCAGCAGTTACTCGACTGCCCAGGGGGCGAATGGCTACACCTTC. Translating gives CASSYSTAQGANGYTF.

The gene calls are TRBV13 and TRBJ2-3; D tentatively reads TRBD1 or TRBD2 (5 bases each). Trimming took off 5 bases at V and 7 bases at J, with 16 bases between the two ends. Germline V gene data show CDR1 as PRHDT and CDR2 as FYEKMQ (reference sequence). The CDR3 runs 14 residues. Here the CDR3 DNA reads TGTGCCAGCAGCCTGGGACCAAGCAAGTATACGCAGTATTTT. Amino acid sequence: CASSLGPSKYTQYF.

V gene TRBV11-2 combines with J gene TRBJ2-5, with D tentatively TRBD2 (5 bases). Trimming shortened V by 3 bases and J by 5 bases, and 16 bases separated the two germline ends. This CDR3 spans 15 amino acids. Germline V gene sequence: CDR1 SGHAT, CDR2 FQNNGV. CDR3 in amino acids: CASSFYKGSGETQYF. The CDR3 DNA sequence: TGTGCCAGCAGCTTTTATAAGGGTTCGGGGGAGACCCAGTACTTC.

The CDR3 DNA reads TGTGCCAGCAGCCCAGTAGCGGGAGGGAGGGAGACCCAGTACTTC. Amino acid sequence: CASSPVAGGRETQYF. This rearrangement joins TRBV4-2 to TRBJ2-5; 11 bases align to TRBD2. CDR3 length: 15 residues. The germline gives CDR1 LGHNA, CDR2 YNFKEQ. Unmatched junction bases numbered 6, after V lost 4 bases and J lost 5 bases.

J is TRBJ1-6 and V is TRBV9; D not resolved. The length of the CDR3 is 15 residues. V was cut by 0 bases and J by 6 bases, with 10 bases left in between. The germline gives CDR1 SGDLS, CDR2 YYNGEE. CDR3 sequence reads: CASSVGSSSNSPLHF. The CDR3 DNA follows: TGTGCCAGCAGCGTAGGATCGTCTTCTAATTCACCCCTCCACTTT.

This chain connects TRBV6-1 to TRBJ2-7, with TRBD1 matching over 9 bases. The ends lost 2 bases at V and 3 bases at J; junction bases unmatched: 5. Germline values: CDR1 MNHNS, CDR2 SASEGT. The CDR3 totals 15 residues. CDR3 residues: CASSESRGQGYEQYF. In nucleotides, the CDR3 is TGTGCCAGCAGTGAATCCAGGGGACAGGGCTACGAGCAGTACTTC.

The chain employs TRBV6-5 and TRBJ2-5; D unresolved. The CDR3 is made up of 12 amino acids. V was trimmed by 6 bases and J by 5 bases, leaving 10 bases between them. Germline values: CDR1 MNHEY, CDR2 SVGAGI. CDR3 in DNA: TGTGCCAGCAGCCCTCCTGGGGAGACCCAGTACTTC. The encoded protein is CASSPPGETQYF.

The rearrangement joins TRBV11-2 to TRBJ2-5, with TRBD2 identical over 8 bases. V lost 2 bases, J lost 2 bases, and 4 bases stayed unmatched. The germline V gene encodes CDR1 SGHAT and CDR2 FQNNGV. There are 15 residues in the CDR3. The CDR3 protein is CASSLYSGGQETQYF. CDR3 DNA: TGTGCCAGCAGCTTATATTCGGGGGGGCAAGAGACCCAGTACTTC.

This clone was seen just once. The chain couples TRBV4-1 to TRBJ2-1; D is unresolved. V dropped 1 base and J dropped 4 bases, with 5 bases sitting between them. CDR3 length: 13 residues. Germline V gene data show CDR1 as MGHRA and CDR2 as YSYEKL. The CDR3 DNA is TGCGCCAGCAGCCAAGGACCTTACAATGAGCAGTTCTTC. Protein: CASSQGPYNEQFF.